What follows describes a single T cell receptor beta chain. TCRdb's table, derived via immunoSEQ multiplex PCR, lists solely in-frame clones and lacks some. Of about 210,000 clones listed, around 86% were seen once; the top ten hold less than 8%. This record comes from a study of blood T cell repertoires in COVID-19. The CDR3 consists of 14 residues. With 5 bases clipped from V and 4 bases from J, the junction kept 7 bases outside the gene matches. Germline CDR1 is SEHNR and CDR2 is FQNEAQ (reference sequence). The V gene is TRBV7-9, the J gene TRBJ1-2; 7 nucleotides line up with TRBD1. The TCR sequence derives from a man younger than 45 in a cohort exposed to, infected with or recovered from COVID-19 (not recorded which). The sequencing input was PBMCs or T cells enriched from blood (not recorded which). CDR3: CASSIPTGVYGYTF. CDR3 bases: TGTGCCAGCAGCATACCTACAGGGGTCTATGGCTACACCTTC.